This is a list of T cell receptor beta chains from one sample in a study of blood T cell repertoires in COVID-19. Method: immunoSEQ multiplex PCR; TCRdb's copy keeps in-frame clones and lacks some. The sample shows about 120,000 clones, roughly four fifths of them seen only once. Sequenced input: peripheral blood. These receptors originate from a man aged 25-40 years with COVID-19, enrolled during active disease. Each CDR3 is given with its conserved first and last residue. A D gene is named only where the DNA matches it firmly. Some rows mark clone size as missing; the rest say once, few, many or name a class of expanded clone.

j_call v_call clone_size d_call cdr3_aa cdr3_nt
TRBJ2-7 TRBV4-3 - TRBD1 CASSPGQGMAYEQYF TGCGCCAGCAGCCCGGGACAGGGAATGGCCTACGAGCAGTACTTC
TRBJ1-1 TRBV18 - - CASSQGTGTEAFF TGTGCCAGCTCACAGGGTACGGGGACTGAAGCTTTCTTT
TRBJ2-2 TRBV5-1 - - CASSLDPGVNTGELFF TGCGCCAGCAGCTTGGACCCAGGGGTGAACACCGGGGAGCTGTTTTTT
TRBJ1-1 TRBV5-1 - - CASKDRVMNTEAFF TGCGCCAGCAAAGACAGAGTCATGAACACTGAAGCTTTCTTT
TRBJ1-6 TRBV11-2 many TRBD1 CASRRTLQGSPLHF TGTGCCAGCAGGCGTACCCTACAGGGGTCACCCCTCCACTTT
TRBJ1-5 TRBV28 few - CASELNNQPQHF TGTGCCAGCGAGTTGAACAATCAGCCCCAGCATTTT
TRBJ1-5 TRBV6-5 few TRBD1 CASSSDRDNQPQHF TGTGCCAGCAGCTCAGACAGGGACAATCAGCCCCAGCATTTT
TRBJ2-3 TRBV6-1 - - CASSEALRYTDTQYF TGTGCCAGCAGTGAAGCGCTAAGATACACAGATACGCAGTATTTT
TRBJ2-7 TRBV25-1 few TRBD2 CASSEGPASGRSYEQYF TGTGCCAGCAGTGAAGGTCCAGCAAGCGGGAGATCCTACGAGCAGTACTTC
TRBJ2-5 TRBV5-4 - - CASSSRSSQETQYF TGTGCCAGCAGCTCCCGGTCGAGTCAAGAGACCCAGTACTTC
TRBJ1-2 TRBV3-1/TRBV3-2 - - CASSQGQVLYGYTF TGTGCCAGCAGCCAAGGACAGGTCCTCTATGGCTACACCTTC
TRBJ2-2 TRBV5-1 - - CASSTQTGKNTGELFF TGCGCCAGCAGCACCCAAACAGGGAAGAACACCGGGGAGCTGTTTTTT
TRBJ1-1 TRBV29-1 - TRBD1 CSVVRTGGTEAFF TGCAGCGTGGTACGGACAGGGGGCACTGAAGCTTTCTTT
TRBJ2-1 TRBV27 - TRBD2 CASSFSGAGGPINEQFF TGTGCCAGCAGTTTTTCTGGAGCGGGAGGTCCGATTAATGAGCAGTTCTTC
TRBJ2-3 TRBV4-3 - TRBD2 CASSQDWGLAVWDTQYF TGCGCCAGCAGCCAAGATTGGGGACTAGCTGTATGGGATACGCAGTATTTT